The T cell receptor (beta chain) under discussion was sequenced for a study of graft-versus-host responses after intestinal transplantation. Looking at the study overall: All recipients got anti-thymocyte globulin induction, then tacrolimus and steroids for 2 to 3 years.

Study-wide results and caveats: Early declines in HvG clones that occurred post-transplant were associated with peak circulating GvH clone levels. Patients who carried graft-donor T cell macrochimerism also had high graft-versus-host to host-versus-graft clonal ratios in their allografts.

About this clone: Its target is unknown.

Using immunoSEQ multiplex PCR, the repertoire was profiled, and TCRdb retains in-frame clones only, with some absent. The sample consists of more than 95,000 clones, around 90% of them appearing once. Trimming took 2 bases from V and 0 from J, leaving 8 bases between them. The CDR3 length is 15 residues. J is TRBJ1-4 and V is TRBV5-3; D ambiguous. TRBV5-3 carries the ORF label, with uncertain function. The receptor was derived from a human donor who received an intestinal transplant. This material consisted of unstimulated CD4+ T cells sorted from spleen or lymph node cells, taken before intestinal transplant. CDR3 bases: TGTGCCAGAAGCTTTAGTGATGCAACTAATGAAAAACTGTTTTTT. It yields the protein CARSFSDATNEKLFF.